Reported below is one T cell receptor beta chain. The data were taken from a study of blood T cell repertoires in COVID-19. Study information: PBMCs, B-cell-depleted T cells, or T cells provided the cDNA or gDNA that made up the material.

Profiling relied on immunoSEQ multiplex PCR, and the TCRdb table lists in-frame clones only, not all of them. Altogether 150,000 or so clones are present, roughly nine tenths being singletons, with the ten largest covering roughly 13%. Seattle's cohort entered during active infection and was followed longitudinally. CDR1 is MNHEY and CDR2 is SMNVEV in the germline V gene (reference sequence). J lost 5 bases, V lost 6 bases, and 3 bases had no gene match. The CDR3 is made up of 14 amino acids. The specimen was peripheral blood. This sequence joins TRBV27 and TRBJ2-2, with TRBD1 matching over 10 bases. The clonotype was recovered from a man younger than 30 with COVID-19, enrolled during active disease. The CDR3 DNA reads TGTGCCAGCAGACCGGGACAGGGGACCGGGGAGCTGTTTTTT. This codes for CASRPGQGTGELFF.